The T cell receptor beta chain under discussion was sequenced for a study of cytomegalovirus exposure and HLA in healthy donors. Study-wide points: In a later analysis, donors in an Asian-associated ancestry cluster reportedly had fewer N-insertions in productive TCRs than the cohort mean. Upon later analysis, HLA-associated TCR beta chains proved more clonally expanded than other, equally common chains.

Worth noting for this clone: Antigen: not known.

The CDR3 loop spans 13 amino acids. Germline loops: CDR1 GTSNPN, CDR2 SVGIG (reference sequence). The V gene lost 5 bases and the J gene lost 4 bases, with 13 bases spanning the gap. The study sampled nominally healthy donors, though unrecorded immune exposures were likely. Researchers ran the PCR with 60 Vbeta and 13 Jbeta primers. TCRdb's copy holds only in-frame clones and misses some; the assay was immunoSEQ multiplex PCR. Here the sample spans more than 140,000 clones, 82% being singletons. The rearrangement uses TRBV30 and TRBJ2-3; possible D gene TRBD2, 5 bases. The sequencing input was PBMCs. This receptor was identified in a middle-aged woman in good health and CMV-seronegative. In DNA, the CDR3 is TGTGCCTGGCAATCGGACTTGGCAGATACGCAGTATTTT. Translation gives CAWQSDLADTQYF. The full variable domain, with the rest looked up from reference TRBV30 and TRBJ2-3, is SQTIHQWPATLVQPVGSPLSLECTVEGTSNPNLYWYRQAAGRGLQLLFYSVGIGQISSEVPQNLSASRPQDRQFILSSKKLLLSDSGFYLCAWQSDLADTQYFGPGTRLTVL.